The rows below give T cell receptor beta chains drawn from one sample of a study of shared clonotypes between healthy human individuals. TCRdb keeps only in-frame clones here, not all; method: immunoSEQ multiplex PCR. The sample carries about 750,000 clones, around 93% recorded once. The sample taken for sequencing was naive CD8+ T cells sorted from blood. Receptors were obtained from a man aged 30 to 39 in good health. CDR3s include the opening cysteine and the closing phenylalanine or tryptophan. The order of the fields is D gene, J gene, V gene, clone size, CDR3 DNA, CDR3 protein. A D gene is named only where the DNA matches it firmly. Clone size is given for some rows only: seen once, a few or many times, or a class if the clone is expanded.

>NA|TRBJ2-7|TRBV27|few
TGTGCCAGCAGCACCCTTCGGGAGCAGTACTTC
CASSTLREQYF
>NA|TRBJ2-5|TRBV4-1|NA
TGCGCCAGCAGCCAAGGTCTGGGGGCCGGAGAGACCCAGTACTTC
CASSQGLGAGETQYF
>NA|TRBJ2-2|TRBV27|NA
TGTGCCAGCAGTTTACATAGTATGGGGGAGCTGTTTTTT
CASSLHSMGELFF
>NA|TRBJ2-3|TRBV6-5|NA
TGTGCCAGCAGGAATATAGCAGATACGCAGTATTTT
CASRNIADTQYF
>NA|TRBJ2-3|TRBV29-1|few
TGCAGCGTTGGGGCCTTATCCGATACGCAGTATTTT
CSVGALSDTQYF
>NA|TRBJ1-1|TRBV11-2|few
TGTGCCAGCAGCTTGATGAACACTGAAGCTTTCTTT
CASSLMNTEAFF
>TRBD1|TRBJ1-2|TRBV5-6|NA
TGTGCCAGCAGCTTGGGTGGAACAGGGGGCTATGGCTACACCTTC
CASSLGGTGGYGYTF
>NA|TRBJ1-2|TRBV11-2|NA
TGTGCCAGCAGCTCCTTGGTCTCTAGAGCTAACTATGGCTACACCTTC
CASSSLVSRANYGYTF
>NA|TRBJ2-7|TRBV28|NA
TGTGCCAGCAGTTTGACTGACTACGAGCAGTACTTC
CASSLTDYEQYF
>TRBD1|TRBJ1-1|TRBV15|NA
TGTGCCACCAGCAGGGACAGGGGAAGCACTGAAGCTTTCTTT
CATSRDRGSTEAFF